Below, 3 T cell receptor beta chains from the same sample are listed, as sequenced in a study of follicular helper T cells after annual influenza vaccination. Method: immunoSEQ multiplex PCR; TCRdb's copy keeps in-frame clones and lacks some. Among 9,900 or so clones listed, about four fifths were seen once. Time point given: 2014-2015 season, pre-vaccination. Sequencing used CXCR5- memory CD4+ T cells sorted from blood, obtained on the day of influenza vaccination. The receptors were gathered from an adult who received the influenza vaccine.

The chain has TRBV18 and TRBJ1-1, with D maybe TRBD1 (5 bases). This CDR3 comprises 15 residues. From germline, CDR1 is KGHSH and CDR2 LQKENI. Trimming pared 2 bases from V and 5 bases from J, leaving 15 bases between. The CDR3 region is CASSPTTQGRTEAFF. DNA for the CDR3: TGTGCCAGCTCACCAACTACCCAGGGTCGGACTGAAGCTTTCTTT.

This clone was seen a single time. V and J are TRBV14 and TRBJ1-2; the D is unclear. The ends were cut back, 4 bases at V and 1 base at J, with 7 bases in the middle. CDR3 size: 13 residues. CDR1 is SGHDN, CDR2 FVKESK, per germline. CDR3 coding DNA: TGTGCCAGCAGCCGCGGTCTTAACTATGGCTACACCTTC. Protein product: CASSRGLNYGYTF.

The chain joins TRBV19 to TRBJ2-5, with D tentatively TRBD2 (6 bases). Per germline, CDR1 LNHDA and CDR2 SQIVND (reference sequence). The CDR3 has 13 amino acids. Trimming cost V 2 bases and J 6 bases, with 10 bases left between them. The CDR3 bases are TGTGCCAGTAGTATACCGGCGGGGAAGACCCAGTACTTC. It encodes CASSIPAGKTQYF. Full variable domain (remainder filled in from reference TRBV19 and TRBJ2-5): DGGITQSPKYLFRKEGQNVTLSCEQNLNHDAMYWYRQDPGQGLRLIYYSQIVNDFQKGDIAEGYSVSREKKESFPLTVTSAQKNPTAFYLCASSIPAGKTQYFGPGTRLLVL.